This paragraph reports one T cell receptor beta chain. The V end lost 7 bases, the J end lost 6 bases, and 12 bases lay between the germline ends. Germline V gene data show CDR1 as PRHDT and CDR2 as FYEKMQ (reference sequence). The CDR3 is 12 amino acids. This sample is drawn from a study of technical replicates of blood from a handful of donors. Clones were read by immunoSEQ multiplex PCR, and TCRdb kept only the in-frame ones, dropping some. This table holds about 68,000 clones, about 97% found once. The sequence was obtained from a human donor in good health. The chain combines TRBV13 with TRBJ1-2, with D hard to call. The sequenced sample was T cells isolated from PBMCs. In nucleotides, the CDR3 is TGTGCCAGCATGCTTAAGGAGGATGGCTACACCTTC. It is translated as CASMLKEDGYTF.